These 25 T cell receptor beta chains were sequenced from one sample in a study of PD-1 blockade in classical Hodgkin lymphoma. Clones were read by immunoSEQ multiplex PCR, and TCRdb kept only the in-frame ones, dropping some. The sample has some 25,000 clones, 67% seen once. Each of the patients experienced relapse following autologous stem cell transplantation, and their brentuximab vedotin exposure differed. The sample consisted of peripheral blood mononuclear cells (PBMCs), taken before the second cycle of nivolumab. These receptors were obtained from a human donor with classical Hodgkin lymphoma.

This chain joins TRBV6-6 and TRBJ1-3; D uncertain. Deletions cut 8 bases from V and 3 bases from J, with 8 bases between. Germline lookup yields CDR1 MNHNY and CDR2 SVGAGI (reference sequence). The CDR3 covers 12 residues. The CDR3 region has the DNA TGTGCCAGCGAGGGTTATGGAAACACCATATATTTT. This codes for CASEGYGNTIYF.

The chain couples TRBV6-5 to TRBJ2-7; 9 nucleotides match TRBD2. The germline gives CDR1 MNHEY, CDR2 SVGAGI. The CDR3 runs 15 residues. V lost 6 bases, J lost 2 bases, and 8 bases stayed unmatched. As DNA, the CDR3 is TGTGCCAGCAGCCGCCTAGCGGGGAACACCTACGAGCAGTACTTC. Protein product: CASSRLAGNTYEQYF.

This clone was detected a few times. The chain joins TRBV7-9 to TRBJ2-5; 8 bases are a match to TRBD1. Losses at the gene ends were 5 bases for V and 3 bases for J; bases not matched to a gene: 5. Germline CDR1 is SEHNR and CDR2 is FQNEAQ (reference sequence). The CDR3 is 14 amino acids. The CDR3 protein is CASSEKQGEETQYF. In DNA, the CDR3 is TGTGCCAGCAGCGAAAAACAGGGGGAAGAGACCCAGTACTTC.

This clone was recorded once. The V call is TRBV7-9, the J call TRBJ1-4; 7 bases agree with TRBD1. This CDR3 spans 16 amino acids. Unmatched junction bases numbered 5, after V lost 4 bases and J lost 0 bases. Germline assignment: CDR1 SEHNR and CDR2 FQNEAQ (reference sequence). Here the CDR3 reads CASSYGQASTNEKLFF. DNA of the CDR3: TGTGCCAGCAGCTATGGACAGGCTTCAACTAATGAAAAACTGTTTTTT.

CDR3 sequence reads: CASSPGTGVRGEQYF. CDR3 coding DNA: TGTGCCAGCAGCCCCGGGACAGGGGTAAGGGGGGAGCAGTACTTC. This chain connects TRBV5-6 to TRBJ2-7; 10 positions match TRBD1. The CDR3 consists of 15 residues. V was clipped by 4 bases and J by 7 bases; unmatched bases: 11. CDR1 is SGHDT and CDR2 is YYEEEE in the germline V gene.

This chain links TRBV6-5 with TRBJ2-7; D possibly corresponds to TRBD2 (5 bases). Germline CDR1 reads MNHEY; CDR2 reads SVGAGI. The CDR3 is 14 amino acids. V was cut by 0 bases and J by 10 bases, with 16 bases left in between. CDR3 loop: CASSYSPGRPGQYF. Here the CDR3 DNA reads TGTGCCAGCAGTTACTCGCCGGGAAGACCCGGACAGTACTTC.

The chain carries TRBV6-5 and TRBJ2-1; 7 bases line up with TRBD1. This CDR3 contains 15 residues. Germline trimming cut 0 bases from V and 4 bases from J; bases unmatched to any gene: 3. Germline CDR1 and CDR2: MNHEY and SVGAGI. The CDR3 is CASSYSGTDYNEQFF. CDR3 sequence (DNA): TGTGCCAGCAGTTACTCCGGGACAGATTACAATGAGCAGTTCTTC.

V usage is TRBV10-3 and J usage is TRBJ2-3; D might be TRBD2 (7 bases). CDR3 size: 15 residues. V lost 3 bases and J 8 bases, leaving 18 bases between the germline ends. CDR1 ENHRY and CDR2 SYGVKD come from the germline V gene. As DNA, the CDR3 is TGTGCCATCAGTGATGGCGCGGGGGCCCCGGGTACGCAGTATTTT. It translates to CAISDGAGAPGTQYF.

This clone turned up a few times. The rearrangement joins TRBV2 to TRBJ2-7, with 7 nucleotides matching TRBD2. Per the germline V gene, CDR1 is SNHLY and CDR2 is FYNNEI. The CDR3 is 17 residues long. Unmatched junction bases numbered 17, after V lost 6 bases and J lost 3 bases. In DNA form, the CDR3 reads TGTGCCAGCAGGGGCAGTTCAACCGGGACTACCTTCTACGAGCAGTACTTC. The encoded protein is CASRGSSTGTTFYEQYF. The whole variable domain, filled in from reference TRBV2 and TRBJ2-7, reads EPEVTQTPSHQVTQMGQEVILRCVPISNHLYFYWYRQILGQKVEFLVSFYNNEISEKSEIFDDQFSVERPDGSNFTLKIRSTKLEDSAMYFCASRGSSTGTTFYEQYFGPGTRLTVT.

This clone was found a few times. The chain is built from TRBV5-1 and TRBJ1-3; TRBD1 might be the D (6 bases). Germline CDR1 and CDR2: SGHRS and YFSETQ. CDR3 length: 14 amino acids. The V end lost 1 base, the J end lost 2 bases, and 7 bases lay between the germline ends. CDR3 coding DNA: TGCGCCAGCAGCTTGAAGGGGGCTGGAAACACCATATATTTT. It is translated as CASSLKGAGNTIYF.

The chain carries TRBV30 and TRBJ1-1; no definite D call. Germline V gene sequence: CDR1 GTSNPN, CDR2 SVGIG (reference sequence). Trimming cost V 4 bases and J 6 bases, with 18 bases left between them. The CDR3 consists of 14 residues. DNA for the CDR3: TGTGCCTGGATGGAGGAGAACCGTGGCCCTGAAGCTTTCTTT. Translation gives CAWMEENRGPEAFF.

This sequence joins TRBV11-2 and TRBJ2-2; either TRBD1 or TRBD2 may fit D (5 bases each). V was shortened by 3 bases and J by 5 bases, with 10 bases between the two germline ends. This CDR3 region has 14 residues. Per germline, CDR1 SGHAT and CDR2 FQNNGV. As DNA, the CDR3 is TGTGCCAGCAGCTTGGATGGGGGAACCGGGGAGCTGTTTTTT. This encodes CASSLDGGTGELFF.

This chain's CDR3 is CASSLDPGTGEQFF. In nucleotides, the CDR3 is TGCGCCAGCAGCTTGGATCCCGGGACAGGGGAGCAGTTCTTC. The rearrangement links TRBV5-1 to TRBJ2-1, with 9 bases aligning to TRBD1. Germline values: CDR1 SGHRS, CDR2 YFSETQ. The CDR3 totals 14 residues. Germline trimming cut 0 bases from V and 10 bases from J; bases unmatched to any gene: 5.

This clone was picked up a small number of times. The chain employs TRBV28 and TRBJ2-7; D is unclear. Between the trimmed V and J ends, which lost 4 bases and 6 bases, there was a span of 10 bases. The CDR3 consists of 12 residues. The germline V gene encodes CDR1 MDHEN and CDR2 SYDVKM. CDR3 loop: CASSWMAGEQYF. CDR3 DNA sequence: TGTGCCAGCAGTTGGATGGCTGGCGAGCAGTACTTC.

This clone counts as medium-sized. The J gene is TRBJ1-1, the V gene TRBV19, with D unresolved. V lost 1 base to trimming and J lost 1 base, with 7 bases between them. Germline loops: CDR1 LNHDA, CDR2 SQIVND (reference sequence). The CDR3 is made up of 14 amino acids. This CDR3 is CASSIVRTNTEAFF. In nucleotides, the CDR3 is TGTGCCAGTAGTATAGTTAGGACGAACACTGAAGCTTTCTTT.

The chain employs TRBV28 and TRBJ2-1, with 9 bases lining up with TRBD2. V was clipped by 7 bases and J by 3 bases; unmatched bases: 10. The CDR3 length is 16 residues. Looked up from germline, CDR1 is MDHEN and CDR2 is SYDVKM. This chain's CDR3 is CASNTRLAEIYNEQFF. The DNA for the CDR3 is TGTGCCAGCAACACTAGACTAGCGGAAATCTACAATGAGCAGTTCTTC.

This clone was seen a single time. The rearrangement uses TRBV11-2 and TRBJ2-2; perhaps TRBD1 as D (6 bases). CDR3 length: 15 residues. Germline assignment: CDR1 SGHAT and CDR2 FQNNGV. The V end lost 3 bases, the J end lost 5 bases, and 13 bases lay between the germline ends. CDR3 sequence: CASSFLRTETGELFF. As DNA, the CDR3 is TGTGCCAGCAGCTTCCTTCGGACAGAAACCGGGGAGCTGTTTTTT.

This clone qualifies as medium-sized. This chain uses TRBV14 with TRBJ2-1; D not resolved. V was clipped by 5 bases and J by 8 bases, with 13 bases between them. From germline, CDR1 is SGHDN and CDR2 FVKESK. This CDR3 is built from 13 residues. CDR3 sequence (DNA): TGTGCCAGCAGCAGCTGGTCAACGGATGAGCAGTTCTTC. Residues: CASSSWSTDEQFF.

V usage is TRBV18 and J usage is TRBJ1-5, with D possibly TRBD1 on 5 matching bases. This CDR3 contains 16 residues. The V gene's germline CDR1 is KGHSH and CDR2 LQKENI. The V end lost 2 bases, the J end lost 0 bases, and 11 bases lay between the germline ends. The CDR3 loop is CASSPSRQNSNQPQHF. CDR3 in DNA: TGTGCCAGCTCACCAAGCAGACAGAATAGCAATCAGCCCCAGCATTTT.

This clone was observed once. The CDR3 region has the DNA TGCGCCAGCAGCTTGGACAGATCTGAGACCCAGTACTTC. It translates to CASSLDRSETQYF. J is TRBJ2-5 and V is TRBV5-1; no definite D call. Germline loops: CDR1 SGHRS, CDR2 YFSETQ. V was clipped by 0 bases and J by 5 bases, with 8 bases between them. This CDR3 is 13 amino acids long.

This chain links TRBV28 with TRBJ2-2; a possible D gene is TRBD1 (6 bases). This CDR3 is 16 amino acids long. Germline values: CDR1 MDHEN, CDR2 SYDVKM. The V gene lost 3 bases and the J gene lost 0 bases, with 11 bases spanning the gap. The CDR3 DNA follows: TGTGCCAGCAGTTTTTTTGGGACAACGAACACCGGGGAGCTGTTTTTT. This sequence encodes CASSFFGTTNTGELFF.

The sample holds a few counts of this clone. V usage is TRBV12-5 and J usage is TRBJ2-2, with D maybe TRBD2 (6 bases). The CDR3 runs to 15 residues. Looked up from germline, CDR1 is LGHNT and CDR2 is FRNRAP. The ends were cut back, 1 base at V and 3 bases at J, with 9 bases in the middle. The chain's CDR3 is CASGLAGDYTGELFF. CDR3 coding DNA: TGTGCTAGTGGTTTGGCCGGGGACTACACCGGGGAGCTGTTTTTT.

The sample holds a few counts of this clone. This chain links TRBV27 with TRBJ2-1, with D possibly being TRBD2 (6 bases). The length of the CDR3 is 15 residues. Germline V gene data show CDR1 as MNHEY and CDR2 as SMNVEV (reference sequence). The ends were cut back, 7 bases at V and 2 bases at J, with 15 bases in the middle. CDR3 in DNA: TGTGCCAGCACAGTTCATGCGGGAACCTACAATGAGCAGTTCTTC. Residues: CASTVHAGTYNEQFF.

This clone has a handful of counts. The V call is TRBV27, the J call TRBJ2-3; the D gene is possibly TRBD2 (6 bases). Germline-derived CDR1 and CDR2 are MNHEY and SMNVEV (reference sequence). V shed 6 bases and J shed 1 base, with 14 bases lying between them. The CDR3 runs to 15 residues. The CDR3 nucleotides read TGTGCCAGCAGCCCGGAGGGCAGGGGCACAGATACGCAGTATTTT. It yields the protein CASSPEGRGTDTQYF.

This sequence joins TRBV28 and TRBJ2-7; weak D call: TRBD2 (6 bases). Germline CDR1 and CDR2: MDHEN and SYDVKM. The V and J ends lost 6 bases and 4 bases respectively, with 22 bases between them. CDR3 length: 16 amino acids. CDR3 bases: TGTGCCAGCAGCGGAGCGGGCCTCGGGGGAACTTACGAGCAGTACTTC. This sequence encodes CASSGAGLGGTYEQYF.